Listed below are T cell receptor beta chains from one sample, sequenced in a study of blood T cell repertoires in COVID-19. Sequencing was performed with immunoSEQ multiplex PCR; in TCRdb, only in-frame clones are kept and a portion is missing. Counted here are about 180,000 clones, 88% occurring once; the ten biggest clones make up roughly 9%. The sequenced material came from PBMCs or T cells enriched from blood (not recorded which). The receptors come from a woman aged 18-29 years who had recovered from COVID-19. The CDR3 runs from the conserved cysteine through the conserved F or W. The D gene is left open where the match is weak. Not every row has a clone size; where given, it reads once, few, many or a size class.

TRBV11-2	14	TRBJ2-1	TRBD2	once	TGTGCCAGCAGCTTATATGGCGGGAGCTATGAGCAGTTCTTC	CASSLYGGSYEQFF
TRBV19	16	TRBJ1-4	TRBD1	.	TGTGCCACCTCAGACAGGGGGTTTTCAACTAATGAAAAACTGTTTTTT	CATSDRGFSTNEKLFF
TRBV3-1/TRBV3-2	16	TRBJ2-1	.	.	TGTGCCAGCCCTTTGGCGGGAAGGAATGACGGGAATGAGCAGTTCTTC	CASPLAGRNDGNEQFF
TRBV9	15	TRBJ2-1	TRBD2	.	TGTGCCAGCAGCGTAGCTAGCGGGGGAGACAATGAGCAGTTCTTC	CASSVASGGDNEQFF
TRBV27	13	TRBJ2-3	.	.	TGTGCCAGCATGGGCAAGAACACAGATACGCAGTATTTT	CASMGKNTDTQYF
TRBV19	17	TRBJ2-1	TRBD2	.	TGTGCCAGTAGTATCCGCCTTTTGCGGGAGAGGTACAATGAGCAGTTCTTC	CASSIRLLRERYNEQFF
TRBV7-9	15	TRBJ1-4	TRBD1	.	TGTGCCAGCAGCCCAAGAGACAGGGAAAATGAAAAACTGTTTTTT	CASSPRDRENEKLFF
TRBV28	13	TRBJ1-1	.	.	TGTGCCAGCAGTTTAGGCAGAAACACTGAAGCTTTCTTT	CASSLGRNTEAFF
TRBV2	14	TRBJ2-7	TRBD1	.	TGTGCCAGCAGTACCGGGACAGGGTCAGACGAGCAGTACTTC	CASSTGTGSDEQYF
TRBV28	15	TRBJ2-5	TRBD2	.	TGTGCCAGCAGTTTCCGGGGGGTTTCCAGTGAGACCCAGTACTTC	CASSFRGVSSETQYF
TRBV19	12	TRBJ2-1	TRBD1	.	TGTGCCAGTAAACAGGGGAACAATGAGCAGTTCTTC	CASKQGNNEQFF
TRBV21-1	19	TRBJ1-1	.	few	TGTGCCGGCAGCCCTCCCCCTCCGACAGGGTCCTTTTTGAACACTGAAGCTTTCTTT	CAGSPPPPTGSFLNTEAFF
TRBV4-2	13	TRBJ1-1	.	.	TGTGCCAGCAGTCCCCCAATTAGCACTGAAGCTTTCTTT	CASSPPISTEAFF
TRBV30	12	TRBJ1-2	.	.	TGTGCCTGGAGTGTACGTGGGGCTGACTACACCTTC	CAWSVRGADYTF
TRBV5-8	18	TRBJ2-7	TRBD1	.	TGTGCCAGCAGCTTTTCTCCGACAGGGCGTGGTTCCCCCAGGGAGCAGTACTTC	CASSFSPTGRGSPREQYF
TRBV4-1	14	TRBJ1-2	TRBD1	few	TGCGCCAGCAGCCAAGCGGGGACAGAGAATGGCTACACCTTC	CASSQAGTENGYTF
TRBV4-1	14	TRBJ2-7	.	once	TGCGCCAGCAGCCAAGATGCGGGCCCCTACGAGCAGTACTTC	CASSQDAGPYEQYF
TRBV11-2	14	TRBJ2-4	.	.	TGTGCCAGCAGCTTAGGGGGGCGGCTAAACATTCAGTACTTC	CASSLGGRLNIQYF
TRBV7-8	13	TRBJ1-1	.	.	TGTGCCAGCAGCCGACAGCCTCCAGGTGAAGCTTTCTTT	CASSRQPPGEAFF
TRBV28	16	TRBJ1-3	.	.	TGTGCCAGCAGTTTCCCGCAGGGCAGCTCTGGAAACACCATATATTTT	CASSFPQGSSGNTIYF
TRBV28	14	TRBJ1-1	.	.	TGTGCCATCCAGGGTGGGGGGAGGAACACTGAAGCTTTCTTT	CAIQGGGRNTEAFF
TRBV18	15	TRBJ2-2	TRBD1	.	TGTGCCAGCTCACCAGGGACAGGGATTACCGGGGAGCTGTTTTTT	CASSPGTGITGELFF
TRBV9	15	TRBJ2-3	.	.	TGTGCCAGCAGCGTAGGAGTCTACCACACAGATACGCAGTATTTT	CASSVGVYHTDTQYF
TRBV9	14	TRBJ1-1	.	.	TGTGCCAGCAGCGCAGGGTGGGTTGGAACTGAAGCTTTCTTT	CASSAGWVGTEAFF
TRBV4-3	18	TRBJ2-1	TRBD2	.	TGCGCCAGCAGCCGCTATAGCGGTCAAGCGGGGGCCAGGAATGAGCAGTTCTTC	CASSRYSGQAGARNEQFF
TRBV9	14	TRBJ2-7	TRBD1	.	TGTGCCAGCAGCGTTGACAGGGGGCTGGGCGAGCAGTACTTC	CASSVDRGLGEQYF
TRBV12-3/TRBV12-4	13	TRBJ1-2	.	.	TGTGCCAGCAGTTTAGGGGGGGAGGATGGCTACACCTTC	CASSLGGEDGYTF
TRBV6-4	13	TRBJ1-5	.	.	TGTGCCAGCAGTGAGAAGGAGGGTCAGCCCCAGCATTTT	CASSEKEGQPQHF
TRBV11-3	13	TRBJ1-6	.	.	TGTGCCAGCAGCGCTAACTATAATTCACCCCTCCACTTT	CASSANYNSPLHF
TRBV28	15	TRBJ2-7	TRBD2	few	TGTGCCAGCAGTTTATGGGGTAGCGGGGCGTACGAGCAGTACTTC	CASSLWGSGAYEQYF
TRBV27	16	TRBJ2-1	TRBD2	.	TGTGCCAGCAGTTTAACGAGCGGGAACTCCTACAATGAGCAGTTCTTC	CASSLTSGNSYNEQFF
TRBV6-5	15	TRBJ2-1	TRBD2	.	TGTGCCAGCATCATGTCTAGCGGGGGGGCGAATGAGCAGTTCTTC	CASIMSSGGANEQFF
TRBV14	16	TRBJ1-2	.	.	TGTGCCAGCAGCCCCTTACGTTGGGGGCAAGAGTATGGCTACACCTTC	CASSPLRWGQEYGYTF
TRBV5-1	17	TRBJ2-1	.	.	TGCGCCAGCAGCTTATCTGAGTCGGGAGAAGGGTACAATGAGCAGTTCTTC	CASSLSESGEGYNEQFF
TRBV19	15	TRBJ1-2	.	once	TGTGCCAGTAACTACGCCGTGGGGGCGCAGCATGGCTACACCTTC	CASNYAVGAQHGYTF
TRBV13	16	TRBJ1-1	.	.	TGTGCCAGCAGCCTGACAGAAGGCTATATGAACACTGAAGCTTTCTTT	CASSLTEGYMNTEAFF
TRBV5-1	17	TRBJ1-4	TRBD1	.	TGCGCCAGCAGCTTGGGAGGGGGCGAGCTTACTAATGAAAAACTGTTTTTT	CASSLGGGELTNEKLFF